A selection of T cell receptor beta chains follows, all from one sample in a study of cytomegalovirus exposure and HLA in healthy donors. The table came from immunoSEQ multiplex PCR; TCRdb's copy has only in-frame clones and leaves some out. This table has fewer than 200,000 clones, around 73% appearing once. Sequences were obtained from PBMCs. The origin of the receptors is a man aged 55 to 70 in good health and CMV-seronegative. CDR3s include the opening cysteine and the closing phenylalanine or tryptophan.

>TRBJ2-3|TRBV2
CASSESAYTDTQYF
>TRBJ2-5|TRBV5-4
CASRPGQPWSQETQYF
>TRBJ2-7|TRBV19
CASSITSGAYEQYF
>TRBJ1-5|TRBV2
CASSRGLDQPQHF
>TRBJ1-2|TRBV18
CASSLEGANGYTF
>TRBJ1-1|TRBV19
CASSMGVAEAFF
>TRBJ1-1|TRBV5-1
CASSPKAQGAEAFF
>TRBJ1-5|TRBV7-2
CASSLSSTQQPQHF
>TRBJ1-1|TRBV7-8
CASSLDPGDTEAFF
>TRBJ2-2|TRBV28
CASSGGTSGRRTGELFF
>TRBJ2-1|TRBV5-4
CASSLVGLAGEQFF
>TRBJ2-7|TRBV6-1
CASSESVRGYEQYF
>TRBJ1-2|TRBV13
CASSSGSQGGLYGYTF
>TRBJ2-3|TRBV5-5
CASSLIYRDRVMPDTQYF
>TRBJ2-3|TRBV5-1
CASSLAGQAADTQYF
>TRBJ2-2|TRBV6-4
CASSRELTGELFF
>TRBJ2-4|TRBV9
CASSPRVAKNIQYF
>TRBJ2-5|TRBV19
CATTRGGGVQETQYF
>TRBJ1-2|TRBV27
CASSLNPGGGYTF
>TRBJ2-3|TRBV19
CATRSKGSGGVDTQYF
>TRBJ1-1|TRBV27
CASSFRTGNTEAFF
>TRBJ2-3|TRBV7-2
CASSFGGLSTDTQYF
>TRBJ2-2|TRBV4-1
CASSQAGLGELFF
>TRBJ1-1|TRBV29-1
CSVERQLNTEAFF
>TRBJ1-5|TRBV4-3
CASSQDYRGLQPQHF
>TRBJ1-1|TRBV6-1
CASSDRQGIRAFF
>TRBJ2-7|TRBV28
CASSLGRSHEQYF
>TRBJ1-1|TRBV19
CASKQGAGNTEAFF
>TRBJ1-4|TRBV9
CASSAHARGNEKLFF
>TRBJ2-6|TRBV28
CASTISGANVLTF
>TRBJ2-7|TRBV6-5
CASSYFEGNYEQYF
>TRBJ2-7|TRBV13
CASSNRDSPYEQYF
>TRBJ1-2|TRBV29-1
CSVELGGQTGSGGYTF
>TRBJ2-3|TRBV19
CASSLRTGGSTDTQYF
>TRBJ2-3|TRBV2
CASRPTGTRTDTQYF
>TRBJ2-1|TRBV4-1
CASSQEIRVGTGDNEQFF
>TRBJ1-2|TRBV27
CASSLLGQGAYGYTF
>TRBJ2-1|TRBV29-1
CSVVTNNEQFF